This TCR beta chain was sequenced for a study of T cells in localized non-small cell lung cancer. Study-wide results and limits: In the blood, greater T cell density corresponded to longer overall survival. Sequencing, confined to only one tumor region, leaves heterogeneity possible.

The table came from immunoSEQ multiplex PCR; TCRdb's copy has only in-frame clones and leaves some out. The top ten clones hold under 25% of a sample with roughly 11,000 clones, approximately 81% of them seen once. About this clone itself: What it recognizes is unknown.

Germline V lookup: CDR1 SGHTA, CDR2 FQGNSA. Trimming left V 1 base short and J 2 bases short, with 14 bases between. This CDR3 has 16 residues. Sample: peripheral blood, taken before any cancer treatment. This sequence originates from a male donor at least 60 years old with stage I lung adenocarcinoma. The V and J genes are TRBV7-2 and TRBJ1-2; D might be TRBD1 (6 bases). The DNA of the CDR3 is TGTGCCAGCAGCTTAGACAGGGACCATGGGAACTATGGCTACACCTTC. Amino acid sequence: CASSLDRDHGNYGYTF.